The 25 T cell receptor beta chains below were found in one sample sequenced in a study of technical replicates of blood from a handful of donors. TCRdb keeps only in-frame clones here, not all; method: immunoSEQ multiplex PCR. The profile shows just over 95,000 clones, roughly 95% of them singletons. Source material: T cells isolated from PBMCs. These receptors were obtained from a human donor in good health.

The V gene is TRBV13, the J gene TRBJ1-6; TRBD1 matches at 8 bases. The CDR3 has 15 amino acids. Trimming took 1 base from V and 8 from J; bases not matched to a gene: 4. Germline values: CDR1 PRHDT, CDR2 FYEKMQ (reference sequence). The CDR3 here is CASSLEDRVHSPLHF. In DNA, the CDR3 is TGTGCCAGCAGCTTAGAGGACAGGGTCCATTCACCCCTCCACTTT.

The rearrangement links TRBV5-4 to TRBJ1-2; possibly TRBD1 for D (6 bases). This CDR3 is 14 amino acids long. CDR1 SGHNT and CDR2 YYREEE come from the germline V gene (reference sequence). V gave up 0 bases and J gave up 2 bases, with 8 bases separating them. The CDR3 DNA follows: TGTGCCAGCAGCTTGGGACAGGACAACTATGGCTACACCTTC. Protein: CASSLGQDNYGYTF.

In its sample, this clone was seen once. The V gene is TRBV5-1, the J gene TRBJ1-5; the match to TRBD1 covers 8 bases. The junction had 3 bases not matched to a gene; V was cut back by 0 bases and J by 7 bases. The CDR3 runs 14 residues. Germline values: CDR1 SGHRS, CDR2 YFSETQ. The DNA of the CDR3 is TGCGCCAGCAGCTTGGGGACAGGGCTCCAGCCCCAGCATTTT. Translated: CASSLGTGLQPQHF.

The rearrangement joins TRBV5-6 to TRBJ1-2; 7 bases agree with TRBD1. CDR1 and CDR2 (germline): SGHDT, YYEEEE. The J segment lost 1 base and the V segment lost 6 bases, leaving 12 bases of the junction unmatched. There are 16 residues in the CDR3. The CDR3 nucleotides read TGTGCCAGCAAGGGAGAACAGGGGCTTCTTAACTATGGCTACACCTTC. Protein sequence: CASKGEQGLLNYGYTF.

The chain recombines TRBV7-3 with TRBJ2-7; no clear D gene. Germline V lookup: CDR1 SGHTA, CDR2 FQGTGA. This CDR3 is built from 16 residues. Trimming took 6 bases from V and 2 from J, leaving 20 bases between them. CDR3: CASRPCGPMNPYEQYF. The CDR3 DNA follows: TGTGCCAGCAGGCCGTGTGGGCCTATGAATCCCTACGAGCAGTACTTC.

The chain has TRBV10-3 and TRBJ2-3; TRBD2 matches 11 bases. V lost 8 bases, J lost 2 bases, and 6 bases stayed unmatched. The CDR3 covers 15 residues. CDR1 is ENHRY and CDR2 is SYGVKD in the germline V gene. The CDR3, as DNA: TGTGCCATCGCCGAGGGACTAGCGGCCACAGATACGCAGTATTTT. Amino acid sequence: CAIAEGLAATDTQYF.

The chain is built from TRBV19 and TRBJ1-1; 7 nucleotides line up with TRBD1. The V and J ends lost 5 bases and 4 bases, in that order; junction bases with no gene match: 4. Germline assignment: CDR1 LNHDA and CDR2 SQIVND (reference sequence). This CDR3 is 13 amino acids long. The CDR3 region is CASSDRAPTEAFF. The DNA of the CDR3 is TGTGCCAGTAGTGACAGGGCACCCACTGAAGCTTTCTTT.

The chain joins TRBV9 to TRBJ2-6, with D possibly matching TRBD2 (5 bases). The CDR3 consists of 17 residues. Trimming pared 1 base from V and 0 bases from J, leaving 11 bases between. Germline V gene lookup returns CDR1 SGDLS and CDR2 YYNGEE. As DNA, the CDR3 is TGTGCCAGCAGCGTATCCGGACTCAGCTCTGGGGCCAACGTCCTGACTTTC. Amino acids: CASSVSGLSSGANVLTF.

V is TRBV19 and J is TRBJ2-2, with 10 bases aligning to TRBD1. The V segment lost 7 bases and the J segment 3 bases; nucleotides outside the gene matches: 8. The CDR3 runs 16 residues. Germline values: CDR1 LNHDA, CDR2 SQIVND (reference sequence). The CDR3 DNA follows: TGTGCCAGTATTCCACCGGGACAGGGGTACACCGGGGAGCTGTTTTTT. This translates into CASIPPGQGYTGELFF.

The chain links TRBV7-8 to TRBJ1-1; TRBD1 agrees at 7 bases. Germline loops: CDR1 SGHVS, CDR2 FQNEAQ. The CDR3 covers 19 residues. V shed 4 bases and J 1 base; nucleotides not matched to a gene: 18. Here the CDR3 reads CASSSRVEWTGQPNTEAFF. CDR3 nucleotide sequence: TGTGCCAGCAGCTCTCGGGTTGAGTGGACGGGACAGCCGAACACTGAAGCTTTCTTT.

The V gene is TRBV12-1, the J gene TRBJ2-1; TRBD2 is taken as the D call from the table, unchecked against the DNA. TRBV12-1 is labeled a pseudogene. This CDR3 region has 15 residues. As DNA, the CDR3 is TGTGCCAGCAGCGTAAAGGGACTAGTCCCCCTAGGGCAGTTCTTC. Protein: CASSVKGLVPLGQFF.

The J gene is TRBJ2-1, the V gene TRBV4-1, with TRBD2 as a possible D gene (7 bases). Trimming took off 8 bases at V and 3 bases at J, with 29 bases between the two ends. Germline CDR1 MGHRA, CDR2 YSYEKL. The CDR3 loop spans 19 amino acids. CDR3: CASAPWGRETQGVYNEQFF. CDR3 nucleotides: TGCGCCAGCGCGCCCTGGGGGCGGGAGACCCAAGGGGTCTACAATGAGCAGTTCTTC.

J is TRBJ1-2 and V is TRBV15; TRBD1 is a possible D gene (6 bases). Between the trimmed V and J ends, which lost 3 bases and 4 bases, there was a span of 15 bases. In germline, CDR1 is LNHNV, CDR2 YYDKDF (reference sequence). The CDR3 contains 15 residues. The CDR3 coding sequence is TGTGCCACCAGCAGCCCAGGGGCAGGGGTCTATGGCTACACCTTC. This encodes CATSSPGAGVYGYTF.

This clone was seen once. CDR3 sequence: CASSQVEAVSSFNYGYTF. The CDR3, as DNA: TGCGCCAGCAGCCAAGTAGAAGCGGTGTCAAGCTTTAACTATGGCTACACCTTC. The chain carries TRBV4-1 and TRBJ1-2; D gene uncertain. CDR1 MGHRA and CDR2 YSYEKL come from the germline V gene. The CDR3 length is 18 residues. The V gene lost 1 base and the J gene lost 1 base, with 19 bases spanning the gap.

In this sample, this clone turned up once. V usage is TRBV9 and J usage is TRBJ1-6, with 9 positions matching TRBD1. The germline CDR1 and CDR2 sequences are SGDLS and YYNGEE. The CDR3 is 15 residues long. Losses at the gene ends were 3 bases for V and 9 bases for J; bases not matched to a gene: 7. CDR3 amino acids: CASSATGGGGSPLHF. In DNA, the CDR3 is TGTGCCAGCAGCGCCACAGGGGGCGGGGGTTCACCCCTCCACTTT.

V gene TRBV28 combines with J gene TRBJ2-3; 8 bases match TRBD1. In germline, CDR1 is MDHEN, CDR2 SYDVKM. The ends lost 7 bases at V and 1 base at J; junction bases unmatched: 4. The length of the CDR3 is 14 residues. In DNA form, the CDR3 reads TGTGCCAGCATTACGGGACAGGGCACAGATACGCAGTATTTT. It is translated as CASITGQGTDTQYF.

The J gene is TRBJ2-7, the V gene TRBV7-2; D is perhaps TRBD1 (5 bases). Between the trimmed V and J ends, which lost 5 bases and 3 bases, there was a span of 11 bases. The CDR3 length is 13 residues. Germline V gene lookup returns CDR1 SGHTA and CDR2 FQGNSA. The CDR3 reads CASSRVRDYEQYF. The CDR3, as DNA: TGTGCCAGCAGCCGCGTCAGGGACTACGAGCAGTACTTC.

This clone was picked up one time. This chain links TRBV18 with TRBJ1-5; the D is unclear. This CDR3 is built from 12 residues. Trimming took 2 bases from V and 7 from J, leaving 6 bases between them. CDR1 KGHSH and CDR2 LQKENI come from the germline V gene. Here the CDR3 DNA reads TGTGCCAGCTCACCAACGGGACAGCCCCAGCATTTT. Amino acids: CASSPTGQPQHF.

The gene calls are TRBV7-6 and TRBJ2-7, with D perhaps TRBD1 (5 bases). The length of the CDR3 is 18 residues. Germline lookup yields CDR1 SGHVS and CDR2 FNYEAQ. Between the trimmed V and J ends, which lost 1 base and 5 bases, there was a span of 24 bases. CDR3 in amino acids: CASSLEKDIYGRKNEQYF. Written as DNA, the CDR3 is TGTGCCAGCAGCTTAGAGAAGGACATATACGGTAGAAAGAACGAGCAGTACTTC. The variable domain in full, with the rest retrieved from reference TRBV7-6 and TRBJ2-7, is GAGVSQSPRYKVTKRGQDVALRCDPISGHVSLYWYRQALGQGPEFLTYFNYEAQQDKSGLPNDRFSAERPEGSISTLTIQRTEQRDSAMYRCASSLEKDIYGRKNEQYFGPGTRLTVT.

The V gene is TRBV7-9, the J gene TRBJ1-1; D unresolved. This CDR3 is 11 amino acids long. V lost 5 bases to trimming and J lost 4 bases, with 5 bases between them. Germline V gives CDR1 SEHNR, CDR2 FQNEAQ (reference sequence). The CDR3 reads CASSPLTEAFF. The DNA for the CDR3 is TGTGCCAGCAGCCCCCTCACTGAAGCTTTCTTT.

The chain combines TRBV10-3 with TRBJ2-3; 13 nucleotides line up with TRBD2. CDR3 length: 16 amino acids. The V gene's germline CDR1 is ENHRY and CDR2 SYGVKD. V shed 4 bases, J shed 3 bases, and the junction held 4 bases outside the gene matches. This chain's CDR3 is CAISGGTSGITDTQYF. The CDR3 nucleotides read TGTGCCATCAGTGGGGGGACTAGCGGGATAACAGATACGCAGTATTTT.

The chain is built from TRBV6-1 and TRBJ2-3; D is perhaps TRBD2 (6 bases). The CDR3 sequence is 15 residues long. Germline loops: CDR1 MNHNS, CDR2 SASEGT. V was clipped by 5 bases and J by 2 bases, with 14 bases between them. CDR3 sequence: CASSPPAGSTDTQYF. In nucleotides, the CDR3 is TGTGCCAGCAGTCCCCCGGCGGGGTCCACAGATACGCAGTATTTT.

V usage is TRBV5-1 and J usage is TRBJ2-1; 7 bases are a match to TRBD1. The CDR3 runs 16 residues. The germline gives CDR1 SGHRS, CDR2 YFSETQ. Germline trimming cut 7 bases from V and 0 bases from J; bases unmatched to any gene: 10. The CDR3 DNA sequence: TGCGCCAGCGAAGCAAAGGGGACAGCCTCCTACAATGAGCAGTTCTTC. Its translation is CASEAKGTASYNEQFF.

The chain couples TRBV20-1 to TRBJ1-2; no definite D call. Germline values: CDR1 DFQATT, CDR2 SNEGSKA (reference sequence). V was trimmed by 3 bases and J by 3 bases, leaving 5 bases between them. This CDR3 has 11 amino acids. CDR3 DNA: TGCAGTGCTAGCAGATACTATGGCTACACCTTC. This encodes CSASRYYGYTF.

V is TRBV6-6 and J is TRBJ1-3, with a weak D call TRBD1 (6 bases). The CDR3 runs 16 residues. Trimming took off 6 bases at V and 4 bases at J, with 19 bases between the two ends. CDR1 is MNHNY, CDR2 SVGAGI, per germline (reference sequence). The CDR3 sequence: CASRLNREIAGNTIYF. The CDR3 region has the DNA TGTGCCAGCAGGCTGAACAGGGAAATAGCAGGAAACACCATATATTTT.